This TCR beta chain is from a study of cytomegalovirus exposure and HLA in healthy donors. Study outcomes and limitations: There were reportedly fewer N-insertions in an Asian-associated ancestry cluster than the roughly 670-donor mean, in a later analysis.

60 Vbeta and 13 Jbeta primers were used in PCR. Generated by immunoSEQ multiplex PCR, the TCRdb table keeps only in-frame clones and is missing some. Listed are just over 200,000 clones; over 0.95% falls within the top ten. In regard to this clone: The target antigen is unknown.

Germline V gene lookup returns CDR1 LNHDA and CDR2 SQIVND (reference sequence). The CDR3 spans 15 residues. Losses at the gene ends were 1 base for V and 4 bases for J; bases not matched to a gene: 5. Material for sequencing was PBMCs. The chain recombines TRBV19 with TRBJ2-7, with TRBD1 matching 9 bases. This receptor was obtained from a girl aged 2-10 years in good health and CMV-seropositive. The CDR3 here is CASSIGQGEIYEQYF. The CDR3 DNA reads as TGTGCCAGTAGTATAGGACAGGGGGAAATATACGAGCAGTACTTC. Combining the CDR3 with reference TRBV19 and TRBJ2-7 gives the whole variable domain DGGITQSPKYLFRKEGQNVTLSCEQNLNHDAMYWYRQDPGQGLRLIYYSQIVNDFQKGDIAEGYSVSREKKESFPLTVTSAQKNPTAFYLCASSIGQGEIYEQYFGPGTRLTVT.